This TCR beta chain was identified in a study of control samples from healthy donors and cancer patients. Per germline, CDR1 MNHEY and CDR2 SMNVEV (reference sequence). V was clipped by 7 bases and J by 0 bases; unmatched bases: 26. The CDR3 runs to 22 residues. Clones were read by immunoSEQ multiplex PCR, and TCRdb kept only the in-frame ones, dropping some. Of about 150,000 clones detected, roughly 93% appear once; the ten largest clones hold approximately 5.7%. The source is a man aged 18 to 29 in good health. The chain joins TRBV27 to TRBJ2-3; 9 bases are shared with TRBD2. The sample consisted of blood. The CDR3: CASTFSQGTASGNRPSTDTQYF. The CDR3 coding sequence is TGTGCCAGCACCTTTTCCCAGGGTACAGCTAGCGGGAACAGACCTAGCACAGATACGCAGTATTTT.